This T cell receptor (beta chain) was captured in a study of technical replicates of blood from several donors. Sequenced by immunoSEQ multiplex PCR; TCRdb stores in-frame clones only, minus some. The sample has 55,000 to 75,000 clones, 92% seen once. The length of the CDR3 is 16 residues. J gave up 4 bases and V 5 bases, and 13 bases lay outside the gene matches. Germline-derived CDR1 and CDR2 are PRHDT and FYEKMQ (reference sequence). The sample was T cells isolated from PBMCs. The chain employs TRBV13 and TRBJ1-2; 7 bases agree with TRBD1. This receptor was identified in a human donor in good health. The CDR3 nucleotides are TGTGCCAGCAGCCCCACCTCGACAGGGTCAGGCTATGGCTACACCTTC. Its protein product is CASSPTSTGSGYGYTF.